The 27 T cell receptor beta chains presented below share a single source sample, sequenced in a study of T cells in Graves' hyperthyroidism and ophthalmopathy. Amplified regions were TCR beta CDR3 sequences from RNA transcripts. The HTBI primer set served for first-round RT-PCR of the TCR CDR3. TCRdb re-derived calls from the multiplex PCR reads in MiXCR, one entry per CDR3 protein. This repertoire shows about 560,000 distinct CDR3 sequences, 16% found once; its top ten account for around 18%. The material sequenced was blood. The receptors here all came from a woman in her late teens or twenties with Graves' hyperthyroidism.

At least ten counts were recorded for this clonotype. J is TRBJ1-2 and V is TRBV6-1; D is unresolved. The V and J ends lost 8 bases and 7 bases respectively, with 5 bases between them. Germline V lookup: CDR1 MNHNS, CDR2 SASEGT. The CDR3 is 9 amino acids. CDR3 sequence (DNA): TGTGCCAGCGAGCGTGGCTACACCTTC. As protein: CASERGYTF.

This clonotype was seen ten or more times. The CDR3 reads CASSLAPGSYEQYF. The CDR3 DNA reads as TGCGCCAGCAGCTTGGCCCCCGGCTCCTACGAGCAGTACTTC. This sequence joins TRBV5-1 and TRBJ2-7; no clear D gene. Germline CDR1 and CDR2: SGHRS and YFSETQ. The CDR3 is 14 amino acids. V lost 0 bases and J 0 bases, leaving 7 bases between the germline ends.

This clonotype was recorded a few times. The gene calls are TRBV6-1 and TRBJ2-1; the D gene is possibly TRBD2 (6 bases). Germline V gene lookup returns CDR1 MNHNS and CDR2 SASEGT. The length of the CDR3 is 17 residues. V lost 4 bases, J lost 5 bases, and 21 bases lay in between. CDR3 DNA: TGTGCCAGCAGTGCACTATTCTGGGGGAGGACTCACAATGAGCAGTTCTTC. This encodes CASSALFWGRTHNEQFF.

The chain has TRBV9 and TRBJ2-1, with D maybe TRBD2 (6 bases). Germline CDR1 SGDLS, CDR2 YYNGEE. V was clipped by 4 bases and J by 10 bases, with 21 bases between them. The CDR3 is made up of 15 amino acids. DNA of the CDR3: TGTGCCAGCAGCACCCGGGGGTTAAGTCCATGGGAGCAGTTCTTC. Translation gives CASSTRGLSPWEQFF.

V gene TRBV30 combines with J gene TRBJ1-5; TRBD1 might be the D (5 bases). This CDR3 is built from 15 residues. V lost 1 base to trimming and J lost 0 bases, with 10 bases between them. Germline-derived CDR1 and CDR2 are GTSNPN and SVGIG (reference sequence). CDR3: CAWSERDHSNQPQHF. In nucleotides, the CDR3 is TGTGCCTGGAGTGAGAGGGACCATAGCAATCAGCCCCAGCATTTT.

CDR3 sequence reads: CASSPRLRSGAFSGANVLTF. CDR3 in DNA: TGTGCCAGCAGCCCCCGTCTAAGATCGGGAGCTTTCTCTGGGGCCAACGTCCTGACTTTC. The chain employs TRBV3-1 and TRBJ2-6; D is possibly TRBD2 (6 bases). Germline V lookup: CDR1 LGHDT, CDR2 YNNKEL (reference sequence). Trimming removed 4 bases from V and 0 bases from J, with 22 bases in between. The CDR3 is 20 residues long.

This clonotype was recorded at least ten times. The chain joins TRBV12-3 or TRBV12-4 to TRBJ1-1, with D possibly TRBD1 on 5 matching bases. CDR3 length: 14 amino acids. V was shortened by 5 bases and J by 0 bases, with 10 bases between the two germline ends. CDR3 loop: CASSGQPLNTEAFF. CDR3 bases: TGTGCCAGCAGTGGACAACCATTGAACACTGAAGCTTTCTTT.

At least ten counts were recorded for this clonotype. The V gene is TRBV14, the J gene TRBJ1-2; the D is unclear. The CDR3 totals 14 residues. In germline, CDR1 is SGHDN, CDR2 FVKESK. With 0 bases removed from V and 3 bases from J, the gap between germline ends came to 8 bases. CDR3 coding DNA: TGTGCCAGCAGCCAAGAGTGGCAGGACTATGGCTACACCTTC. This gives the protein CASSQEWQDYGYTF. Full variable domain (remainder filled in from reference TRBV14 and TRBJ1-2): EAGVTQFPSHSVIEKGQTVTLRCDPISGHDNLYWYRRVMGKEIKFLLHFVKESKQDESGMPNNRFLAERTGGTYSTLKVQPAELEDSGVYFCASSQEWQDYGYTFGSGTRLTVV.

This clonotype was counted many times. CDR3 amino acids: CASSRLAGVADTQYF. For the CDR3, the DNA is TGTGCCAGCAGTCGATTAGCGGGAGTAGCAGATACGCAGTATTTT. The chain recombines TRBV6-2 or TRBV6-3 with TRBJ2-3; 9 bases agree with TRBD2. The CDR3 runs to 15 residues. Germline-derived CDR1 and CDR2 are MNHEY and SVGEGT. The V gene end was trimmed by 5 bases and the J gene end by 4 bases; junction bases not matched to a gene: 7.

This clonotype was picked up many times. V usage is TRBV3-1 and J usage is TRBJ1-6; tentatively, D is TRBD1 (5 bases). CDR3 size: 14 residues. Trimming left V 5 bases short and J 9 bases short, with 14 bases between. Germline V CDR1 and CDR2: LGHDT, YNNKEL (reference sequence). As DNA, the CDR3 is TGTGCCAGCAGCGCATTTTCAGGGACTTCACCCCTCCACTTT. As protein: CASSAFSGTSPLHF.

This clonotype was seen a few times. The chain uses TRBV6-1 and TRBJ2-2, with 9 bases lining up with TRBD1. Germline-derived CDR1 and CDR2 are MNHNS and SASEGT. The CDR3 contains 17 residues. With 2 bases clipped from V and 5 bases from J, the junction kept 9 bases outside the gene matches. The CDR3 here is CASSETPWDRDTGELFF. The DNA for the CDR3 is TGTGCCAGCAGTGAAACTCCCTGGGACAGGGATACCGGGGAGCTGTTTTTT.

The chain employs TRBV28 and TRBJ2-7; no firm D call. This CDR3 is built from 18 residues. V was pared by 3 bases and J by 0 bases, with 21 bases between. Germline V CDR1 and CDR2: MDHEN, SYDVKM. CDR3 residues: CASSLPPPDGEISYEQYF. DNA of the CDR3: TGTGCCAGCAGTTTGCCCCCGCCTGACGGCGAAATCTCCTACGAGCAGTACTTC.

This clonotype was recorded many times. V is TRBV7-9 and J is TRBJ2-5, with 10 bases matching TRBD2. The CDR3 is made up of 15 amino acids. Germline lookup yields CDR1 SEHNR and CDR2 FQNEAQ (reference sequence). V was clipped by 5 bases and J by 5 bases; unmatched bases: 8. The CDR3 here is CASSATAGLAETQYF. Written as DNA, the CDR3 is TGTGCCAGCAGCGCGACCGCGGGACTAGCGGAGACCCAGTACTTC. Filled out from reference TRBV7-9 and TRBJ2-5, the complete variable domain reads DTGVSQNPRHKITKRGQNVTFRCDPISEHNRLYWYRQTLGQGPEFLTYFQNEAQLEKSRLLSDRFSAERPKGSFSTLEIQRTEQGDSAMYLCASSATAGLAETQYFGPGTRLLVL.

V usage is TRBV6-5 and J usage is TRBJ2-6, with 7 bases matching TRBD1. V was clipped by 1 base and J by 8 bases; unmatched bases: 5. The CDR3 consists of 15 residues. The germline V gene has CDR1 MNHEY and CDR2 SVGAGI. The CDR3, as DNA: TGTGCCAGCAGTTACTTGACAGGGTTGTCCAACGTCCTGACTTTC. Protein: CASSYLTGLSNVLTF.

This clonotype was detected a few times. V is TRBV12-3 or TRBV12-4 and J is TRBJ1-2; D possibly corresponds to TRBD1 (5 bases). The V and J ends lost 5 bases and 8 bases respectively, with 12 bases between them. This CDR3 comprises 12 residues. CDR3 DNA: TGTGCCAGCAGTCCGGGGGTGAGAGGCTACACCTTC. Its protein is CASSPGVRGYTF.

This clonotype was recorded many times. V usage is TRBV20-1 and J usage is TRBJ2-7; 12 bases map to TRBD2. The CDR3 has 13 amino acids. Germline lookup yields CDR1 DFQATT and CDR2 SNEGSKA (reference sequence). Trimming cost V 4 bases and J 3 bases; bases outside gene matches: 1. CDR3 region: CSATSGGGYEQYF. In DNA form, the CDR3 reads TGCAGTGCTACTAGCGGGGGGGGCTACGAGCAGTACTTC.

This clonotype was seen repeatedly, ten times or more. The rearrangement links TRBV12-3 or TRBV12-4 to TRBJ2-1; 7 nucleotides agree with TRBD2. The CDR3 is 16 amino acids. V shed 7 bases, J shed 1 base, and the junction held 10 bases outside the gene matches. The CDR3 nucleotides are TGTGCCAGCACTCCTCTCAGCGGGAAGTCCTACAATGAGCAGTTCTTC. It translates to CASTPLSGKSYNEQFF.

This clonotype was counted many times. The genes are TRBV3-1 and TRBJ2-7, with TRBD2 identical over 10 bases. CDR1 LGHDT and CDR2 YNNKEL come from the germline V gene (reference sequence). J gave up 2 bases and V 3 bases, and 1 base lay outside the gene matches. The CDR3 is 14 amino acids. CDR3 bases: TGTGCCAGCAGCCAGAGCGGGGGGGCCTACGAGCAGTACTTC. This encodes CASSQSGGAYEQYF.

This clonotype appeared many times. V usage is TRBV11-2 and J usage is TRBJ2-1, with 9 bases matching TRBD2. CDR3 length equals 16 residues. In germline, CDR1 is SGHAT, CDR2 FQNNGV. J gave up 8 bases and V 0 bases, and 8 bases lay outside the gene matches. Here the CDR3 DNA reads TGTGCCAGCAGCTTAGATCTAGCGGGGCCCGGGGATGAGCAGTTCTTC. It yields the protein CASSLDLAGPGDEQFF.

This clonotype was seen repeatedly, ten times or more. V and J are TRBV6-2 or TRBV6-3 and TRBJ2-5, with a tentative D call TRBD2 (6 bases). CDR1 is MNHEY and CDR2 is SVGEGT in the germline V gene. The CDR3 runs 16 residues. V was trimmed by 0 bases and J by 0 bases, leaving 11 bases between them. As DNA, the CDR3 is TGTGCCAGCAGTTACTCGGCGGGAACCTACCAAGAGACCCAGTACTTC. This encodes CASSYSAGTYQETQYF.

The V gene is TRBV5-1, the J gene TRBJ1-3; D might be TRBD1 (5 bases). Germline V gene lookup returns CDR1 SGHRS and CDR2 YFSETQ. Trimming took 0 bases from V and 0 from J, leaving 7 bases between them. CDR3 size: 15 residues. In DNA, the CDR3 is TGCGCCAGCAGCTTGGAGACAGTCTCTGGAAACACCATATATTTT. Encoded protein: CASSLETVSGNTIYF.

This chain joins TRBV20-1 and TRBJ2-4, with D possibly TRBD2 on 7 matching bases. Trimming took off 6 bases at V and 6 bases at J, with 12 bases between the two ends. Germline V lookup: CDR1 DFQATT, CDR2 SNEGSKA (reference sequence). The CDR3 runs 12 residues. CDR3 protein: CSAGGAVNIQYF. CDR3 DNA: TGCAGTGCGGGGGGGGCGGTAAACATTCAGTACTTC.

This clonotype was observed many times. The genes are TRBV24-1 and TRBJ2-7; D is undetermined. Per germline, CDR1 KGHDR and CDR2 SFDVKD. V lost 4 bases, J lost 5 bases, and 14 bases lay in between. The CDR3 loop spans 14 amino acids. CDR3 loop: CATSDPTRFNEQYF. CDR3 nucleotides: TGTGCCACCAGTGACCCCACAAGATTCAACGAGCAGTACTTC.

This clonotype was picked up many times. The CDR3: CASSEGQYNSPLHF. In nucleotides, the CDR3 is TGTGCCAGCAGCGAAGGACAGTACAATTCACCCCTCCACTTT. The chain links TRBV3-1 to TRBJ1-6, with a tentative D call TRBD1 (6 bases). V lost 5 bases and J lost 7, with 12 bases in between. CDR1 is LGHDT, CDR2 YNNKEL, per germline (reference sequence). CDR3 length: 14 amino acids.

The chain carries TRBV15 and TRBJ1-1, with D tentatively TRBD1 (6 bases). The V end lost 3 bases, the J end lost 5 bases, and 19 bases lay between the germline ends. Germline V lookup: CDR1 LNHNV, CDR2 YYDKDF (reference sequence). This CDR3 contains 16 residues. DNA for the CDR3: TGTGCCACCAGCAGGGGATACAGGGACATAGGGACTGAAGCTTTCTTT. Translated: CATSRGYRDIGTEAFF.

The genes are TRBV12-3 or TRBV12-4 and TRBJ2-2; D could derive from TRBD1 or TRBD2 (6 bases each). The CDR3 extends over 16 amino acids. Trimming stripped 7 bases from V and 3 bases from J, with 18 bases between. The CDR3 loop is CASTQGPGVYTGELFF. In DNA, the CDR3 is TGTGCCAGCACCCAGGGGCCGGGGGTTTACACCGGGGAGCTGTTTTTT.

This clonotype was seen repeatedly, ten times or more. V usage is TRBV28 and J usage is TRBJ2-5; 8 bases match TRBD2. Germline CDR1 reads MDHEN; CDR2 reads SYDVKM. V dropped 4 bases and J dropped 2; count of bases not matched to a gene: 6. This CDR3 has 15 amino acids. The CDR3 is CASSYLAGVQETQYF. CDR3 in DNA: TGTGCCAGCAGTTATCTAGCGGGTGTACAAGAGACCCAGTACTTC.